The present T cell receptor (beta chain) was sequenced within a study of cytotoxic CD8 clonotypes in ibrutinib-treated CLL. Study context: The study included approximately 10 relapsed/refractory and 15 treatment-naive patients; under 18 had IGHV unmutated disease. On average, almost 95,000 productive rearrangements and just over 250,000 productive templates per sample.

Study-wide results and limits: Baseline levels of clonality went above those of age-matched healthy donors and moved with circulating CD8+ T-cell counts.

TCR beta libraries used around 2.2 micrograms of DNA from cryopreserved PBMCs. Notes on this clone: The antigen remains unidentified.

Trimming removed 6 bases from V and 4 bases from J; junction bases left unmatched: 8. The CDR3 runs 14 residues. Germline V gene lookup returns CDR1 MNHNS and CDR2 SASEGT. Data came from immunoSEQ multiplex PCR; TCRdb stores just in-frame clones and leaves some out. The sample lists 270,000 or so clones, more than 70% occurring once. The source of this sequence is a human donor with chronic lymphocytic leukemia. The V call is TRBV6-1, the J call TRBJ1-2; TRBD1 matches 7 bases. This sample comprised PBMCs, obtained at disease progression, from a patient treated with ibrutinib. The CDR3 nucleotides are TGTGCCAGCAGGTTACAGGGGTCGAGCTATGGCTACACCTTC. It codes for CASRLQGSSYGYTF.